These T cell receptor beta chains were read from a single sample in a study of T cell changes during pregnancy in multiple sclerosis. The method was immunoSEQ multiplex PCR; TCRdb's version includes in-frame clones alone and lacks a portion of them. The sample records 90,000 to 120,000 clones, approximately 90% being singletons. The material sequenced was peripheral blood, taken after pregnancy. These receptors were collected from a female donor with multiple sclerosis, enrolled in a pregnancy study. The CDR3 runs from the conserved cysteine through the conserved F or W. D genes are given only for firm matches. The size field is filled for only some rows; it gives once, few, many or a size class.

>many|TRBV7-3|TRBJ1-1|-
TGTGCCAGCAGCTTAACGTTGATAGGGAGCACTGAAGCTTTCTTT
CASSLTLIGSTEAFF
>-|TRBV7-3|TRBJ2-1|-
TGTGCCAGCAGCTTAACGAGCGGCTTGGGCTCCTACAATGAGCAGTTCTTC
CASSLTSGLGSYNEQFF
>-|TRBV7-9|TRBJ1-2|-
TGTGCCAGCAGCTTACTTGAGGGCTACACCTTC
CASSLLEGYTF
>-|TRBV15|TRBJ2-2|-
TGTGCCACCAGCAGAGATCCGGGCACCGGGGAGCTGTTTTTT
CATSRDPGTGELFF
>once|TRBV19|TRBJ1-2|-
TGTGCCAGTAGTATAGGGCGGGGGGCGAGTGGCTACACCTTC
CASSIGRGASGYTF
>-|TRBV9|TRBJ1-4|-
TGTGCCAGCAGCGTGGAAGGCGGAAAACTGTTTTTT
CASSVEGGKLFF
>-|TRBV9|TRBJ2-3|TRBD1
TGTGCCAGCAGCTTCCCTAACAGGGGCTTAACAGATACGCAGTATTTT
CASSFPNRGLTDTQYF
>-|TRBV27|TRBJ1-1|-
TGTGCCAGCAGCGCCGGACAGAACACTGAAGCTTTCTTT
CASSAGQNTEAFF
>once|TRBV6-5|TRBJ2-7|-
TGTGCCAGCAGTTACTCAGAGGACGGGGCCTACGAGCAGTACTTC
CASSYSEDGAYEQYF
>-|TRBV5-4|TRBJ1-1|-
TGTGCCAGCAGCTTCTTACAGGGATCGAGGACTCTGAACACTGAAGCTTTCTTT
CASSFLQGSRTLNTEAFF
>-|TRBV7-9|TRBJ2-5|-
TGTGCCAGCAGCTCTTGGACTGATAAAGAGACCCAGTACTTC
CASSSWTDKETQYF
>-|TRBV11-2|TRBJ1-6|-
TGTGCCAGCAGCTCCGTACAGGGAAGTTTGAAGAATTCACCCCTCCACTTT
CASSSVQGSLKNSPLHF
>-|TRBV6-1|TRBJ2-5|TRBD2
TGTGCCAGCTCTAGCGGGGGGGCTAACGTCGAGACCCAGTACTTC
CASSSGGANVETQYF
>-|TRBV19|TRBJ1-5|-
TGTGCCACCAAGACAGATAGCAATCAGCCCCAGCATTTT
CATKTDSNQPQHF
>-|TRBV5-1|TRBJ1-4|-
TGCGCCAGCAGCTTGGGAGGCGGGAGAGAACTGTTTTTT
CASSLGGGRELFF
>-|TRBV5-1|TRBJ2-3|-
TGCGCCAGCAGCCCCGTGTTTGGGGGACAAACGAGCCCAGATACGCAGTATTTT
CASSPVFGGQTSPDTQYF
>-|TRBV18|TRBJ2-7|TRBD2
TGTGCCAGCTCACCACTTTACCAGGGAGGGGACGAGCAGTACTTC
CASSPLYQGGDEQYF
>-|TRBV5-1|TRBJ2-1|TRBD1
TGCGCCAGCAGCTTGGCCGGGACAGGGGTTAATGAGCAGTTCTTC
CASSLAGTGVNEQFF
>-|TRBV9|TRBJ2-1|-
TGTGCCAGCAGCGTAGGGGGAGGTTCCTACAATGAGCAGTTCTTC
CASSVGGGSYNEQFF
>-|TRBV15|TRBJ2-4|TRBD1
TGTGCCACCAGCGAAGGGGGGACAGGGGGCCTCGGGGCCAAAAACATTCAGTACTTC
CATSEGGTGGLGAKNIQYF
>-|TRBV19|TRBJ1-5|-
TGTGCCAGTAGTAGTTCGGGGGGAAGCAATCAGCCCCAGCATTTT
CASSSSGGSNQPQHF
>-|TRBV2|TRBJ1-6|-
TGTGCCACAACTCGGGGGTATAATTCACCCCTCCACTTT
CATTRGYNSPLHF
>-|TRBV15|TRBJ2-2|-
TGTGCCACCAGCGAGGGTAGGGTTAACACCGGGGAGCTGTTTTTT
CATSEGRVNTGELFF
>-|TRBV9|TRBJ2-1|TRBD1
TGTGCCAGCAGCGTAGGTCGGGACAGGGGGGGTTACAATGAGCAGTTCTTC
CASSVGRDRGGYNEQFF
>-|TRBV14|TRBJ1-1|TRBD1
TGTGCCAGCAGCCACAATTTAAGGGACAGGGGGCGCGTCACTGAAGCTTTCTTT
CASSHNLRDRGRVTEAFF